The entry that follows covers one TCR beta chain sequence. Naive CD8 cells were CD45RO-negative, positively selected for CCR7, excluding terminally differentiated effector memory CD45RA+ cells. The data were taken from a study of shared clonotypes between healthy human individuals. Study background: The study enrolled two women and a few men aged 18 to 49.

TCRdb's table, derived via immunoSEQ multiplex PCR, lists solely in-frame clones and lacks some. The data contain about 820,000 clones, 85% to 95% of them singletons. The receptor comes from a man aged 25-45 years in good health. What was sequenced was naive CD8+ T cells sorted from blood.

The CDR3 reads CASSPRRVGGLNTEAFF. The CDR3 DNA reads TGTGCCAGCAGCCCTCGTCGGGTCGGGGGGTTGAACACTGAAGCTTTCTTT. This chain links TRBV9 with TRBJ1-1, with D perhaps TRBD1 (5 bases). The CDR3 is 17 residues long. Per the germline V gene, CDR1 is SGDLS and CDR2 is YYNGEE. Trimming took off 4 bases at V and 0 bases at J, with 19 bases between the two ends.